Detailed here is one T cell receptor beta chain. The data stem from a study of blood T cell repertoires in COVID-19. For the study at large: The United States, Italy and Spain provided the acute and convalescent COVID-19 samples. In each case, the material was cDNA or gDNA derived from T cells, B-cell-depleted T cells, or PBMCs.

The V end was cut by 2 bases, the J end by 5 bases, with 13 bases between. CDR3 length equals 14 residues. Germline loops: CDR1 SGHNT, CDR2 YYREEE (reference sequence). Per the study methods: Estimated nucleated cell counts came from reference gene primer amplification. TCRdb's copy holds only in-frame clones and misses some; the assay was immunoSEQ multiplex PCR. D and trimming were read from the DNA, whereas the V and J calls and clone size are those reported in that table. The repertoire holds some 81,000 clones, with about 95% as singletons. The chain combines TRBV5-4 with TRBJ2-5; the D gene is possibly TRBD2 (6 bases). This receptor was obtained from a human donor with active COVID-19. The donor label of this sample is uncertain. Sequencing used peripheral blood. CDR3 sequence: CASSLKHAGETQYF. In DNA, the CDR3 is TGTGCCAGCAGCTTAAAGCACGCGGGGGAGACCCAGTACTTC.